A selection of T cell receptor beta chains follows, all from one sample in a study of post-analysis software for immune sequencing data. TCRdb processed the PCR reads anew with MiXCR; each CDR3 protein has one entry. This sample yields about 430,000 distinct CDR3 sequences, of which roughly 38% are seen a single time; 7.5% to 8.5% belongs to the top ten. The sample was blood. Receptors originate from a girl under 10 years old with multiple sclerosis. Both conserved end residues are trimmed from each CDR3.

j_call,v_call,cdr3_aa
TRBJ2-3,TRBV28,ASTEGGMRGRDTQY
TRBJ2-7,TRBV29-1,SVVLTLGQISYEQY
TRBJ2-7,TRBV5-1,ASSLVASSGYEQY
TRBJ1-6,TRBV4-3,ASSSTPSSYNSPLH
TRBJ2-7,TRBV24-1,ATSGGGGRVEQY
TRBJ1-5,TRBV2,ASSNRGHEQPQH
TRBJ2-1,TRBV3-1,ASSQGGSWTVDSYNEQF
TRBJ2-3,TRBV12-3/TRBV12-4,ASSLEGEIDTQY
TRBJ1-2,TRBV7-8,ASSLEPGGDYGYT
TRBJ1-2,TRBV7-2,ASSLDRGRNGYT
TRBJ2-3,TRBV28,ASSFVFRTGTADAQY
TRBJ2-7,TRBV10-1,ASSEAGTGKWDEQY
TRBJ2-3,TRBV29-1,SVEAKSYTDTQY
TRBJ1-5,TRBV4-2,ASSQVNQPQH
TRBJ2-4,TRBV20-1,SARLAMHIQY
TRBJ1-6,TRBV5-1,ASSLRPSGANSPLH
TRBJ2-3,TRBV3-1,ASSQVISGSTDTQY
TRBJ1-1,TRBV29-1,SPTGLFMNTEAF
TRBJ2-5,TRBV20-1,SARGPGQTYQETQY
TRBJ1-5,TRBV7-6,ASSLSPQGNNQPQH
TRBJ1-5,TRBV2,ASRGQGLSNQPQH
TRBJ2-5,TRBV3-1,ASSPGLAAQETQY
-,TRBV5-1,ASSLSGRGTYEQY
TRBJ2-3,TRBV6-5,ASSYSAGSEGTDTQY
TRBJ2-1,TRBV7-3,ASSRVVAAYNEQF
TRBJ2-1,TRBV29-1,SVRKRLSDNEQF
TRBJ1-1,TRBV3-1,ASSQDWSVMNTEAF
TRBJ2-5,TRBV7-9,ASTARGQETQY
TRBJ1-2,TRBV29-1,SVRVGYGYT
TRBJ2-1,TRBV12-5,ASGIHNEQF
TRBJ2-1,TRBV20-1,SARIPAGDREQF
TRBJ2-2,TRBV20-1,SAKSYDRGRGTGELF
TRBJ2-6,TRBV28,ASTSASGANVRT
TRBJ2-1,TRBV29-1,SVVLARDGTYNEQF
TRBJ1-5,TRBV27,ASSWGGRRPQH
TRBJ2-3,TRBV6-5,ASSYSGTRRDTQY
-,TRBV29-1,SVDGLAGREQY
TRBJ1-3,TRBV12-3/TRBV12-4,ASSFLQGGNTIY
TRBJ2-1,TRBV3-1,ASSHRGSSYNEQF
TRBJ2-3,TRBV12-3/TRBV12-4,ASSPLGRADTQY
TRBJ2-5,TRBV5-1,ASSLAWGGQETQY
TRBJ2-5,TRBV28,ASSYGHEETQY
TRBJ2-1,TRBV7-2,ASSLGLAGAGF
TRBJ1-5,TRBV5-5,ASSLGWGRGYSNQPQH
TRBJ2-7,TRBV28,ASSLLTGGQGNEQY
TRBJ1-4,TRBV12-3/TRBV12-4,ASRLSQGGSEKLF
TRBJ2-1,TRBV10-3,AISELLDYNEQF
TRBJ1-1,TRBV29-1,SVDNRRNTEAF
TRBJ1-1,TRBV3-1,ASTGQRFRAEAF
TRBJ2-3,TRBV5-4,ASSGDRSTDTQY